Listed here are 29 T cell receptor beta chains from one sample, sequenced in a study of blood T cell repertoires in COVID-19. Generated by immunoSEQ multiplex PCR, the TCRdb table keeps only in-frame clones and is missing some. The data contain about 300,000 clones, about nine tenths of them seen just once; the ten biggest clones take up under 8%. Sequencing was performed on peripheral blood. The receptor set was obtained from a woman in her twenties or thirties who had recovered from COVID-19.

The chain links TRBV21-1 to TRBJ2-7; the D call in the table, TRBD2, was not verified against the DNA. TRBV21-1 is a recognized pseudogene. This CDR3 spans 17 amino acids. In DNA, the CDR3 is TGTGCCAGCAGCAAAGAGGACGAGGAGGATCCCTCCTACGAGCAGTACTTC. It is translated as CASSKEDEEDPSYEQYF.

The V call is TRBV4-3, the J call TRBJ1-2; 9 bases line up with TRBD1. CDR1 is LGHNA, CDR2 YSLEER, per germline. This CDR3 has 14 amino acids. Losses at the gene ends were 1 base for V and 7 bases for J; bases not matched to a gene: 4. DNA of the CDR3: TGCGCCAGCAGCCAAGTCCGGGACAGGGTTGGCTACACCTTC. Its translation is CASSQVRDRVGYTF.

The chain has TRBV2 and TRBJ2-7, with 8 nucleotides matching TRBD1. This CDR3 has 14 amino acids. The germline V gene encodes CDR1 SNHLY and CDR2 FYNNEI. Trimming took 4 bases from V and 1 from J; bases not matched to a gene: 3. CDR3 protein: CASSGRTGSYEQYF. As DNA, the CDR3 is TGTGCCAGCAGTGGCCGGACAGGGTCCTACGAGCAGTACTTC.

This clone was observed a handful of times. The chain recombines TRBV7-9 with TRBJ1-4; D may be TRBD1 (6 bases). The CDR3 is 15 amino acids. V gave up 5 bases and J gave up 4 bases, with 14 bases separating them. Per germline, CDR1 SEHNR and CDR2 FQNEAQ (reference sequence). The CDR3 region has the DNA TGTGCCAGCAGCCGTATGGACAGTCTTAATGAAAAACTGTTTTTT. Residues: CASSRMDSLNEKLFF.

This clone was detected only once. The chain links TRBV13 to TRBJ1-2; 9 bases fit TRBD1. The CDR3 covers 17 residues. Germline loops: CDR1 PRHDT, CDR2 FYEKMQ (reference sequence). J gave up 0 bases and V 0 bases, and 5 bases lay outside the gene matches. The CDR3 coding sequence is TGTGCCAGCAGCTTAGGCTGGGGACAGGGTACTAACTATGGCTACACCTTC. Translating gives CASSLGWGQGTNYGYTF.

The chain links TRBV30 to TRBJ1-1, with 8 bases aligning to TRBD1. The CDR3 consists of 15 residues. The germline gives CDR1 GTSNPN, CDR2 SVGIG (reference sequence). The trim removed 3 bases at V and 1 base at J, leaving 7 bases unmatched. The CDR3 DNA is TGTGCCTGGAGAAGACAGGGGTTTTCGAACACTGAAGCTTTCTTT. Translated, it gives CAWRRQGFSNTEAFF.

The CDR3 DNA is TGTGCCAGTAGCCATAAAGGAGCGAGCTCTGGAAACACCATATATTTT. This gives the protein CASSHKGASSGNTIYF. The V call is TRBV19, the J call TRBJ1-3; D ambiguous. The CDR3 totals 16 residues. Trimming pared 6 bases from V and 0 bases from J, leaving 15 bases between. CDR1 LNHDA and CDR2 SQIVND come from the germline V gene (reference sequence).

The rearrangement joins TRBV24-1 to TRBJ1-2, with a possible D match to TRBD1 (6 bases). The CDR3 sequence is 15 residues long. CDR1 KGHDR and CDR2 SFDVKD come from the germline V gene. Trimming removed 6 bases from V and 0 bases from J, with 13 bases in between. CDR3 amino acids: CATSTGTHTNYGYTF. The CDR3 DNA sequence: TGTGCCACCAGTACCGGGACACACACTAACTATGGCTACACCTTC.

This chain links TRBV4-2 with TRBJ2-5; 8 bases are shared with TRBD2. This CDR3 comprises 17 residues. The germline V gene encodes CDR1 LGHNA and CDR2 YNFKEQ. Losses at the gene ends were 2 bases for V and 5 bases for J; bases not matched to a gene: 13. CDR3 bases: TGTGCCAGCAGCCAAATGGGCCAGCGGGGGCTCGGGGAGACCCAGTACTTC. It yields the protein CASSQMGQRGLGETQYF.

The V call is TRBV3-1 (or the pseudogene TRBV3-2), the J call TRBJ2-5; 7 nucleotides agree with TRBD1. The CDR3 contains 17 residues. The trim removed 4 bases at V and 7 bases at J, leaving 18 bases unmatched. Germline V CDR1 and CDR2: LGHDT, YNNKEL (reference sequence). The CDR3 DNA sequence: TGTGCCAGCAGCCCCCCACGGGACAGACTTAGGTTAGGGACCCAGTACTTC. Translating gives CASSPPRDRLRLGTQYF.

The chain joins TRBV10-3 to TRBJ2-1; 13 positions match TRBD2. The CDR3 consists of 15 residues. Germline loops: CDR1 ENHRY, CDR2 SYGVKD. V lost 6 bases to trimming and J lost 8 bases; unmatched junction nucleotides: 7. The CDR3 DNA is TGTGCCATCAGGACCACTAGCGGGGGGGCCTATGAGCAGTTCTTC. It encodes CAIRTTSGGAYEQFF.

The chain combines TRBV6-2 or TRBV6-3 with TRBJ1-4, with TRBD1 as a possible D gene (5 bases). Trimming removed 4 bases at V and 8 bases at J, with 14 bases between. The germline gives CDR1 MNHEY, CDR2 SVGEGT. The CDR3 is 14 residues long. The CDR3 loop reads CASSSAQGPEKLFF. The CDR3 DNA is TGTGCCAGCAGTTCTGCCCAGGGCCCAGAAAAACTGTTTTTT.

The V call is TRBV28, the J call TRBJ2-7, with D unresolved. Germline CDR1 and CDR2: MDHEN and SYDVKM. The CDR3 contains 13 residues. Trimming took 4 bases from V and 4 from J, leaving 11 bases between them. CDR3 nucleotide sequence: TGTGCCAGCAGTTCCCCCGAGAGGTACGAGCAGTACTTC. This encodes CASSSPERYEQYF.

V is TRBV19 and J is TRBJ2-1; a weak D match, TRBD1 (5 bases). CDR3 length: 16 residues. V was shortened by 3 bases and J by 9 bases, with 21 bases between the two germline ends. Germline-derived CDR1 and CDR2 are LNHDA and SQIVND (reference sequence). CDR3 DNA sequence: TGTGCCAGTAGTATCGAGGTGGGGCTCGGGTGGGGTGAGCAGTTCTTC. Protein sequence: CASSIEVGLGWGEQFF.

V is TRBV9 and J is TRBJ2-2, with TRBD1 matching 7 bases. The CDR3 has 16 amino acids. Trimming cost V 4 bases and J 2 bases; bases outside gene matches: 8. Germline values: CDR1 SGDLS, CDR2 YYNGEE. For the CDR3, the DNA is TGTGCCAGCAGCCCCCGACAGGGTCTCAACACCGGGGAGCTGTTTTTT. This codes for CASSPRQGLNTGELFF. The whole variable domain, filled in from reference TRBV9 and TRBJ2-2, reads DSGVTQTPKHLITATGQRVTLRCSPRSGDLSVYWYQQSLDQGLQFLIQYYNGEERAKGNILERFSAQQFPDLHSELNLSSLELGDSALYFCASSPRQGLNTGELFFGEGSRLTVL.

The chain recombines TRBV9 with TRBJ1-6; D gene uncertain. CDR1 and CDR2 (germline): SGDLS, YYNGEE. The CDR3 has 14 amino acids. Trimming cost V 4 bases and J 10 bases, with 15 bases left between them. The CDR3 region is CASSPGEGVSPLHF. CDR3 in DNA: TGTGCCAGCAGCCCAGGCGAGGGTGTCTCACCCCTCCACTTT.

The chain joins TRBV30 to TRBJ1-5; D uncertain. CDR1 GTSNPN and CDR2 SVGIG come from the germline V gene (reference sequence). The V gene lost 3 bases and the J gene lost 7 bases, with 13 bases spanning the gap. CDR3 length: 13 residues. The CDR3, as DNA: TGTGCCTGGAGCGCTATCGAGGGACAGCCCCAGCATTTT. This translates into CAWSAIEGQPQHF.

The chain uses TRBV27 and TRBJ1-1; D is possibly TRBD1 (5 bases). The CDR3 has 13 residues. V lost 3 bases to trimming and J lost 3 bases, with 8 bases between them. The germline V gene encodes CDR1 MNHEY and CDR2 SMNVEV (reference sequence). This CDR3 is CASSFVGDTEAFF. Written as DNA, the CDR3 is TGTGCCAGCAGTTTTGTAGGGGACACTGAAGCTTTCTTT.

V is TRBV4-1 and J is TRBJ1-5; 7 bases line up with TRBD1. Unmatched junction bases numbered 6, after V lost 0 bases and J lost 4 bases. Germline CDR1 and CDR2: MGHRA and YSYEKL. This CDR3 comprises 16 residues. The CDR3 here is CASSQEPGQTNQPQHF. CDR3 DNA sequence: TGCGCCAGCAGCCAAGAACCGGGACAGACTAATCAGCCCCAGCATTTT.

The J gene is TRBJ1-1, the V gene TRBV2; D is perhaps TRBD1 (5 bases). The V gene's germline CDR1 is SNHLY and CDR2 FYNNEI. Trimming removed 10 bases at V and 1 base at J, with 19 bases between. The CDR3 runs 15 residues. CDR3 sequence (DNA): TGTGCCACAGGTGGGAGGACAACCAGGAACACTGAAGCTTTCTTT. Residues: CATGGRTTRNTEAFF.

The CDR3 loop reads CASSQTALTQISPLHF. The CDR3 nucleotides read TGCGCCAGCAGTCAAACCGCTCTAACCCAAATTTCACCCCTCCACTTT. The gene calls are TRBV23-1 and TRBJ1-6, with no clear D. TRBV23-1 is classed as an ORF, of uncertain function. Trimming shortened V by 2 bases and J by 9 bases, and 17 bases separated the two germline ends. The CDR3 totals 16 residues.

The chain carries TRBV19 and TRBJ1-1, with D perhaps matching TRBD1 (6 bases). The germline gives CDR1 LNHDA, CDR2 SQIVND (reference sequence). V lost 4 bases and J 0 bases, leaving 6 bases between the germline ends. This CDR3 has 13 residues. DNA for the CDR3: TGTGCCAGTAGTACAGGGGTGAACACTGAAGCTTTCTTT. Protein: CASSTGVNTEAFF. The whole variable domain, filled in from reference TRBV19 and TRBJ1-1, reads DGGITQSPKYLFRKEGQNVTLSCEQNLNHDAMYWYRQDPGQGLRLIYYSQIVNDFQKGDIAEGYSVSREKKESFPLTVTSAQKNPTAFYLCASSTGVNTEAFFGQGTRLTVV.

The chain uses TRBV30 and TRBJ1-5, with a tentative D call TRBD1 (5 bases). CDR3 size: 14 residues. Trimming took 2 bases from V and 2 from J, leaving 10 bases between them. Per germline, CDR1 GTSNPN and CDR2 SVGIG (reference sequence). CDR3 in DNA: TGTGCCTGGAGTTCCAGGGCGGGCAATCAGCCCCAGCATTTT. This encodes CAWSSRAGNQPQHF.

This chain links TRBV7-9 with TRBJ1-2; 8 bases match TRBD1. Trimming removed 5 bases from V and 7 bases from J; junction bases left unmatched: 15. The CDR3 spans 16 residues. The V gene's germline CDR1 is SEHNR and CDR2 FQNEAQ (reference sequence). Here the CDR3 reads CASSPWLQQGAFGYTF. The CDR3 bases are TGTGCCAGCAGCCCGTGGTTACAGCAGGGGGCTTTTGGCTACACCTTC.

Turning to this clone: A much larger clone differs by one base, so this may be a read error. This sequence joins TRBV3-1 (or the pseudogene TRBV3-2) and TRBJ2-1; 10 bases are a match to TRBD2. The V gene's germline CDR1 is LGHDT and CDR2 YNNKEL (reference sequence). The ends lost 1 base at V and 1 base at J; junction bases unmatched: 4. The CDR3 runs to 17 residues. The chain's CDR3 is CASSQASGGRSYNEQFF. CDR3 nucleotides: TGTGCCAGCAGCCAAGCTAGCGGGGGAAGATCCTACAATGAGCAGTTCTTC.

The rearrangement links TRBV7-9 to TRBJ2-2, with 9 bases fitting TRBD1. V lost 4 bases and J lost 6; bases outside the gene matches: 9. CDR1 is SEHNR and CDR2 is FQNEAQ in the germline V gene (reference sequence). There are 16 residues in the CDR3. In DNA, the CDR3 is TGTGCCAGCAGCTCCACCGGGACAGGGTTGGCCGGGGAGCTGTTTTTT. This sequence encodes CASSSTGTGLAGELFF. Complete variable domain (other parts from reference TRBV7-9 and TRBJ2-2): DTGVSQNPRHKITKRGQNVTFRCDPISEHNRLYWYRQTLGQGPEFLTYFQNEAQLEKSRLLSDRFSAERPKGSFSTLEIQRTEQGDSAMYLCASSSTGTGLAGELFFGEGSRLTVL.

CDR3 nucleotides: TGTGCCAGCAGCCCCGGGGAGACCCAGTACTTC. As protein: CASSPGETQYF. The chain is built from TRBV3-1 (or the pseudogene TRBV3-2) and TRBJ2-5; D unresolved. The CDR3 runs to 11 residues. Per the germline V gene, CDR1 is LGHDT and CDR2 is YNNKEL (reference sequence). V was pared by 4 bases and J by 5 bases, with 5 bases between.

V usage is TRBV4-1 and J usage is TRBJ2-3, with D possibly being TRBD1 (5 bases). The V and J ends lost 6 bases and 0 bases respectively, with 13 bases between them. Germline-derived CDR1 and CDR2 are MGHRA and YSYEKL. The CDR3 sequence is 15 residues long. In DNA, the CDR3 is TGCGCCAGCAGAGACAGTCCCGCTAGCACAGATACGCAGTATTTT. Translated: CASRDSPASTDTQYF.

The chain carries TRBV5-4 and TRBJ2-1, with 10 bases identical to TRBD2. Germline CDR1 reads SGHNT; CDR2 reads YYREEE (reference sequence). This CDR3 contains 16 residues. V lost 4 bases to trimming and J lost 0 bases; unmatched junction nucleotides: 4. CDR3 residues: CASSERGGSSYNEQFF. DNA of the CDR3: TGTGCCAGCAGCGAGCGGGGGGGAAGCTCCTACAATGAGCAGTTCTTC.